One sample yielded the 23 T cell receptor beta chains listed below, sequenced in a study of blood T cell repertoires in COVID-19. Assay: immunoSEQ multiplex PCR; the TCRdb copy retains only in-frame clones and omits some. The data show roughly 200,000 clones, 85% to 90% seen once. The specimen sequenced was peripheral blood. These TCRs come from a woman aged 18-29 years who had recovered from COVID-19.

V usage is TRBV20-1 and J usage is TRBJ1-4, with D perhaps TRBD1 (6 bases). Germline CDR1 and CDR2: DFQATT and SNEGSKA (reference sequence). The V end lost 6 bases, the J end lost 7 bases, and 6 bases lay between the germline ends. The CDR3 loop spans 10 amino acids. The CDR3, as DNA: TGCAGTGCCAGGGGTGAAAAACTGTTTTTT. It yields the protein CSARGEKLFF.

This clone has a single count. The chain combines TRBV7-2 with TRBJ1-2; 9 bases match TRBD1. CDR3 size: 14 residues. Germline V lookup: CDR1 SGHTA, CDR2 FQGNSA. J lost 8 bases, V lost 4 bases, and 8 bases had no gene match. CDR3 bases: TGTGCCAGCAGCTCGGGACAGGGACCTCGGGGCTACACCTTC. It specifies CASSSGQGPRGYTF.

V and J are TRBV5-1 and TRBJ2-7, with D perhaps TRBD1 (6 bases). V was pared by 4 bases and J by 4 bases, with 15 bases between. The CDR3 contains 14 residues. Germline-derived CDR1 and CDR2 are SGHRS and YFSETQ. Written as DNA, the CDR3 is TGCGCCAGCAGCCCCAGATCAGGGGAATACGAGCAGTACGTC. Translated: CASSPRSGEYEQYV.

The genes are TRBV19 and TRBJ1-1; D is undetermined. The length of the CDR3 is 15 residues. Trimming pared 4 bases from V and 6 bases from J, leaving 18 bases between. Germline V CDR1 and CDR2: LNHDA, SQIVND (reference sequence). Here the CDR3 reads CASSSRPGEAAEAFF. The CDR3, as DNA: TGTGCCAGTAGTAGCCGCCCCGGAGAGGCGGCTGAAGCTTTCTTT.

This sequence joins TRBV19 and TRBJ2-5; TRBD2 matches at 8 bases. V trimming: 4 bases; J trimming: 5 bases; junction bases outside the gene matches: 18. The CDR3 covers 18 residues. CDR1 is LNHDA, CDR2 SQIVND, per germline (reference sequence). The CDR3 nucleotides read TGTGCCAGTAGTAGTGCTGGGACTAGATTTAGCTTTGGGGAGACCCAGTACTTC. Its translation is CASSSAGTRFSFGETQYF.

The chain combines TRBV9 with TRBJ2-2; D might be TRBD1 (5 bases). Germline CDR1 is SGDLS and CDR2 is YYNGEE. The CDR3 sequence is 12 residues long. Trimming removed 5 bases at V and 6 bases at J, with 8 bases between. CDR3 DNA: TGTGCCAGCAGACAGGACGCCGGGGAGCTGTTTTTT. Its protein is CASRQDAGELFF.

V and J are TRBV9 and TRBJ1-1; D perhaps matches TRBD1 (6 bases). Germline loops: CDR1 SGDLS, CDR2 YYNGEE. V lost 4 bases and J 0 bases, leaving 13 bases between the germline ends. CDR3 size: 15 residues. The CDR3 region is CASSPRDTVNTEAFF. CDR3 DNA: TGTGCCAGCAGCCCCCGGGACACAGTGAACACTGAAGCTTTCTTT.

This clone was recorded once. CDR3 DNA sequence: TGTGCCAGCAGCCCTAGCGTCGCGAACACCGGGGAGCTGTTTTTT. Translation gives CASSPSVANTGELFF. This chain uses TRBV7-2 with TRBJ2-2; weak D call: TRBD2 (6 bases). The CDR3 totals 15 residues. Germline CDR1 is SGHTA and CDR2 is FQGNSA. V was pared by 5 bases and J by 0 bases, with 10 bases between. The full variable domain, rest sourced from reference TRBV7-2 and TRBJ2-2, is GAGVSQSPSNKVTEKGKDVELRCDPISGHTALYWYRQSLGQGLEFLIYFQGNSAPDKSGLPSDRFSAERTGGSVSTLTIQRTQQEDSAVYLCASSPSVANTGELFFGEGSRLTVL.

The chain couples TRBV5-6 to TRBJ1-2; the D is unclear. This CDR3 comprises 14 residues. Deletions cut 6 bases from V and 4 bases from J, with 16 bases between. Germline V gene data show CDR1 as SGHDT and CDR2 as YYEEEE. The CDR3 region has the DNA TGTGCCAGCACCGCCGACACTTCTGGCTATGGCTACACCTTC. Translation gives CASTADTSGYGYTF.

The V and J genes are TRBV11-2 and TRBJ1-4; 10 positions agree with TRBD1. V was pared by 6 bases and J by 8 bases, with 9 bases of the junction left unmatched. Germline V lookup: CDR1 SGHAT, CDR2 FQNNGV. The CDR3 has 15 residues. CDR3 DNA sequence: TGTGCCAGCAGATATAGGACAGGGGGGTTGGAAAAACTGTTTTTT. Amino acids: CASRYRTGGLEKLFF.

The rearrangement uses TRBV19 and TRBJ2-2; D not resolved. V lost 6 bases and J lost 0, with 5 bases in between. This CDR3 region has 13 residues. Germline V gives CDR1 LNHDA, CDR2 SQIVND (reference sequence). CDR3 sequence: CASRRTNTGELFF. The CDR3 DNA follows: TGTGCCAGTAGGAGGACGAACACCGGGGAGCTGTTTTTT.

The chain employs TRBV12-1 and TRBJ1-6; no DNA check was done on the table's D call, TRBD1. TRBV12-1 has pseudogene status. This CDR3 is 17 amino acids long. CDR3 amino acids: CASSLLPGTARNSPLHF. For the CDR3, the DNA is TGTGCCAGCAGCCTGCTACCCGGGACAGCGAGAAATTCACCCCTCCACTTT.

The table lists this clone with a few counts. The chain links TRBV11-2 to TRBJ1-3; no definite D call. CDR1 and CDR2 (germline): SGHAT, FQNNGV. V lost 2 bases and J 0 bases, leaving 8 bases between the germline ends. The CDR3 has 15 amino acids. The CDR3 region has the DNA TGTGCCAGCAGCTTATCAGCGATCTCTGGAAACACCATATATTTT. It encodes CASSLSAISGNTIYF.

The chain is built from TRBV4-1 and TRBJ2-3, with D hard to call. Trimming pared 0 bases from V and 6 bases from J, leaving 10 bases between. Germline assignment: CDR1 MGHRA and CDR2 YSYEKL. This CDR3 contains 14 residues. The CDR3 nucleotides are TGCGCCAGCAGCCAAGACGCAGTAATGGATACGCAGTATTTT. Translation: CASSQDAVMDTQYF.

V gene TRBV6-1 combines with J gene TRBJ2-7; D is possibly TRBD2 (5 bases). CDR1 and CDR2 from the germline V gene are MNHNS and SASEGT. The CDR3 runs 13 residues. V was trimmed by 2 bases and J by 6 bases, leaving 11 bases between them. CDR3 in DNA: TGTGCCAGCAGTGAAATAGCAGGAGGCGAGCAGTACGTC. As protein: CASSEIAGGEQYV.

This clone was picked up a small number of times. The chain recombines TRBV7-2 with TRBJ1-5; the D gene is possibly TRBD1 (6 bases). V was cut by 5 bases and J by 6 bases, with 17 bases left in between. The CDR3 runs to 15 residues. Per germline, CDR1 SGHTA and CDR2 FQGNSA. The CDR3 protein is CASSLSGQRGQPQHF. CDR3 DNA sequence: TGTGCCAGCAGCCTTTCCGGACAGAGAGGTCAGCCCCAGCATTTT.

The CDR3 here is CASSQATGGFEQYF. CDR3 coding DNA: TGTGCCAGCAGCCAAGCGACAGGGGGGTTCGAGCAGTACTTC. The chain carries TRBV14 and TRBJ2-7, with TRBD1 identical over 9 bases. The ends lost 1 base at V and 6 bases at J; junction bases unmatched: 4. CDR3 length: 14 amino acids. The germline V gene has CDR1 SGHDN and CDR2 FVKESK.

The chain recombines TRBV13 with TRBJ2-5; possible D gene TRBD1, 5 bases. This CDR3 has 14 residues. The germline gives CDR1 PRHDT, CDR2 FYEKMQ (reference sequence). V was cut by 0 bases and J by 4 bases, with 9 bases left in between. CDR3 amino acids: CASSLGARGETQYF. The CDR3 DNA follows: TGTGCCAGCAGCTTAGGGGCTAGGGGAGAGACCCAGTACTTC.

The sample holds one count of this clone. The chain has TRBV7-2 and TRBJ2-1; 8 bases map to TRBD2. The CDR3 is 18 residues long. V lost 4 bases, J lost 5 bases, and 16 bases stayed unmatched. In germline, CDR1 is SGHTA, CDR2 FQGNSA. The DNA for the CDR3 is TGTGCCAGCAGCTCGTCGGGGATCGGGAGGGGATTAAACAATGAGCAGTTCTTC. Its protein is CASSSSGIGRGLNNEQFF.

The rearrangement joins TRBV28 to TRBJ2-1, with D possibly TRBD1 on 5 matching bases. V lost 5 bases and J 0 bases, leaving 14 bases between the germline ends. This CDR3 spans 16 amino acids. The germline V gene encodes CDR1 MDHEN and CDR2 SYDVKM. The CDR3 protein is CASSPYVGLSYNEQFF. The CDR3 DNA follows: TGTGCCAGCAGTCCCTATGTGGGGCTCTCCTACAATGAGCAGTTCTTC.

Only a few counts were recorded for this clone. J is TRBJ2-7 and V is TRBV3-1 (or the pseudogene TRBV3-2); D uncertain. V shed 4 bases and J shed 3 bases, with 4 bases lying between them. This CDR3 has 11 amino acids. Looked up from germline, CDR1 is LGHDT and CDR2 is YNNKEL (reference sequence). The CDR3 loop is CASSRLYEQYF. CDR3 nucleotides: TGTGCCAGCAGCCGACTCTACGAGCAGTACTTC.

J is TRBJ1-3 and V is TRBV9; 7 nucleotides line up with TRBD1. The CDR3 contains 15 residues. CDR1 and CDR2 from the germline V gene are SGDLS and YYNGEE. The J segment lost 1 base and the V segment lost 3 bases, leaving 4 bases of the junction unmatched. CDR3 sequence (DNA): TGTGCCAGCAGCGGCCAGACAGGGTCTGGAAACACCATATATTTT. It specifies CASSGQTGSGNTIYF.

The table lists this clone with a count of one. CDR3 sequence (DNA): TGTGCCAGCAGCGTAGGGCCCCCTAACTATGGCTACACCTTC. Its translation: CASSVGPPNYGYTF. The chain uses TRBV9 and TRBJ1-2; D not certain. V shed 0 bases and J shed 0 bases, with 6 bases lying between them. The CDR3 is 14 residues long. CDR1 and CDR2 (germline): SGDLS, YYNGEE. Looking up the rest from reference TRBV9 and TRBJ1-2 gives the full variable domain: DSGVTQTPKHLITATGQRVTLRCSPRSGDLSVYWYQQSLDQGLQFLIQYYNGEERAKGNILERFSAQQFPDLHSELNLSSLELGDSALYFCASSVGPPNYGYTFGSGTRLTVV.